Presented here are 28 T cell receptor beta chains from one specimen sequenced in a study of blood T cell repertoires in COVID-19. The data were produced by immunoSEQ multiplex PCR, yet TCRdb's version contains in-frame clones alone and is incomplete. Of 100,000 to 150,000 clones in the sample, approximately 90% were seen once. The sequencing input was peripheral blood. These TCRs come from a human donor in a cohort sampled during active COVID-19.

The V gene is TRBV28, the J gene TRBJ1-2, with D possibly matching TRBD1 (6 bases). The germline CDR1 and CDR2 sequences are MDHEN and SYDVKM. This CDR3 has 14 amino acids. V lost 6 bases to trimming and J lost 2 bases, with 13 bases between them. The CDR3 DNA follows: TGTGCCAGCAGCGCCTCACAGGGAAACTATGGCTACACCTTC. Translation gives CASSASQGNYGYTF.

The gene calls are TRBV12-3 or TRBV12-4 and TRBJ2-1; TRBD2 matches 7 bases. The trim removed 6 bases at V and 16 bases at J, leaving 12 bases unmatched. The CDR3 has 12 amino acids. CDR3 residues: CASSRGLGGRFF. CDR3 sequence (DNA): TGTGCCAGCAGCCGAGGACTAGGAGGCCGATTCTTC.

Concerning this clone itself: The sample holds other DNA sequences that translate to the same CDR3. V is TRBV27 and J is TRBJ2-7, with D unclear. Trimming cost V 3 bases and J 3 bases, with 9 bases left between them. Germline CDR1 MNHEY, CDR2 SMNVEV (reference sequence). This CDR3 comprises 13 residues. CDR3 DNA: TGTGCCAGCAGTTTCGGTCAGGTCTACGAGCAGTACTTC. Protein sequence: CASSFGQVYEQYF.

The chain employs TRBV6-5 and TRBJ2-1; maybe TRBD1 (5 bases). The CDR3 contains 13 residues. Germline-derived CDR1 and CDR2 are MNHEY and SVGAGI. Trimming pared 2 bases from V and 8 bases from J, leaving 10 bases between. CDR3 nucleotide sequence: TGTGCCAGCAGTTACCTTTCCAGGGATGAGCAGTTCTTC. As protein: CASSYLSRDEQFF.

The chain carries TRBV7-9 and TRBJ1-3; TRBD1 is a possible D gene (5 bases). With 4 bases removed from V and 6 bases from J, the gap between germline ends came to 16 bases. Germline V CDR1 and CDR2: SEHNR, FQNEAQ (reference sequence). CDR3 length equals 15 residues. CDR3 loop: CASSSVGANVNTIYF. CDR3 sequence (DNA): TGTGCCAGCAGCTCAGTAGGGGCGAACGTAAACACCATATATTTT.

The chain has TRBV5-6 and TRBJ1-5, with D perhaps TRBD1 (5 bases). Germline CDR1 reads SGHDT; CDR2 reads YYEEEE. V lost 9 bases to trimming and J lost 4 bases, with 14 bases between them. CDR3 size: 13 residues. The CDR3 region is CAIPRGINQPQHF. The CDR3, as DNA: TGTGCCATTCCGCGGGGGATAAATCAGCCCCAGCATTTT. Looking up the rest from reference TRBV5-6 and TRBJ1-5 gives the full variable domain: DAGVTQSPTHLIKTRGQQVTLRCSPKSGHDTVSWYQQALGQGPQFIFQYYEEEERQRGNFPDRFSGHQFPNYSSELNVNALLLGDSALYLCAIPRGINQPQHFGDGTRLSIL.

This sequence joins TRBV4-1 and TRBJ2-4; TRBD1 might be the D (7 bases). V lost 0 bases to trimming and J lost 1 base, with 16 bases between them. Germline V gene sequence: CDR1 MGHRA, CDR2 YSYEKL. This CDR3 comprises 18 residues. CDR3 nucleotides: TGCGCCAGCAGCCAAGATTCCCGACAGGGACTGGCCAAAAACATTCAGTACTTC. This codes for CASSQDSRQGLAKNIQYF.

The chain's CDR3 is CASTRFVRTGKVTEAFF. In DNA, the CDR3 is TGTGCCAGCACCCGCTTTGTGAGGACAGGGAAGGTCACTGAAGCTTTCTTT. The chain uses TRBV5-6 and TRBJ1-1; 8 nucleotides align to TRBD1. Germline lookup yields CDR1 SGHDT and CDR2 YYEEEE. CDR3 size: 17 residues. Trimming removed 6 bases from V and 4 bases from J; junction bases left unmatched: 17.

The V gene is TRBV14, the J gene TRBJ2-2, with 12 positions matching TRBD2. CDR3 length: 19 amino acids. Germline V lookup: CDR1 SGHDN, CDR2 FVKESK. Germline trimming cut 2 bases from V and 5 bases from J; bases unmatched to any gene: 12. CDR3 DNA sequence: TGTGCCAGCAGCCAAAGACAGACTAGCGGGAGATGGGAGACCGGGGAGCTGTTTTTT. Protein sequence: CASSQRQTSGRWETGELFF.

This clone has just one count. The chain carries TRBV21-1 and TRBJ1-2; the table assigns TRBD1, which was not confirmed against the DNA. TRBV21-1 is classified as a pseudogene. The CDR3 runs to 17 residues. The CDR3 here is CASSKRGNERAGDGYTF. The DNA of the CDR3 is TGTGCCAGCAGCAAAAGGGGAAACGAGAGGGCAGGGGATGGCTACACCTTC.

The chain uses TRBV24-1 and TRBJ1-3, with 11 nucleotides matching TRBD1. Germline trimming cut 4 bases from V and 8 bases from J; bases unmatched to any gene: 3. Germline V gives CDR1 KGHDR, CDR2 SFDVKD. There are 14 residues in the CDR3. CDR3 residues: CATSDRGQGDTIYF. The DNA for the CDR3 is TGTGCCACCAGTGACCGGGGACAGGGGGACACCATATATTTT.

The chain links TRBV28 to TRBJ1-1, with TRBD1 matching 9 bases. CDR1 MDHEN and CDR2 SYDVKM come from the germline V gene. V gave up 5 bases and J gave up 5 bases; unmatched junction bases: 3. The CDR3 covers 13 residues. The CDR3 bases are TGTGCCAGCAGTGGGGGGACAGGGACTGAAGCTTTCTTT. This sequence encodes CASSGGTGTEAFF. Complete variable domain (other parts from reference TRBV28 and TRBJ1-1): DVKVTQSSRYLVKRTGEKVFLECVQDMDHENMFWYRQDPGLGLRLIYFSYDVKMKEKGDIPEGYSVSREKKERFSLILESASTNQTSMYLCASSGGTGTEAFFGQGTRLTVV.

CDR3 sequence: CASRDTGLETQYF. The CDR3 bases are TGTGCCAGCAGAGACACAGGGTTGGAGACCCAGTACTTC. The gene calls are TRBV6-6 and TRBJ2-5, with a weak D call TRBD1 (6 bases). The germline CDR1 and CDR2 sequences are MNHNY and SVGAGI (reference sequence). The V end lost 6 bases, the J end lost 5 bases, and 13 bases lay between the germline ends. The CDR3 spans 13 residues.

The chain joins TRBV29-1 to TRBJ2-5, with D maybe TRBD1 (5 bases). The CDR3 runs 13 residues. CDR1 is SQVTM, CDR2 ANQGSEA, per germline. V lost 6 bases to trimming and J lost 3 bases, with 14 bases between them. The CDR3 spells CSVVPGHKETQYF. The CDR3 DNA sequence: TGCAGCGTGGTTCCCGGACATAAAGAGACCCAGTACTTC.

V usage is TRBV29-1 and J usage is TRBJ1-2; 10 nucleotides line up with TRBD1. This CDR3 is built from 15 residues. Losses at the gene ends were 6 bases for V and 2 bases for J; bases not matched to a gene: 9. CDR1 SQVTM and CDR2 ANQGSEA come from the germline V gene. The CDR3 DNA follows: TGCAGCGTAGCTACTCCGGGACAGGGGAACTATGGCTACACCTTC. Protein: CSVATPGQGNYGYTF.

J is TRBJ1-1 and V is TRBV18; a possible D gene is TRBD1 (5 bases). V lost 0 bases to trimming and J lost 0 bases, with 17 bases between them. Germline CDR1 and CDR2: KGHSH and LQKENI. The CDR3 is 18 residues long. In DNA form, the CDR3 reads TGTGCCAGCTCACCACCCTCTCCCCAGGGACTAATGAACACTGAAGCTTTCTTT. Amino acids: CASSPPSPQGLMNTEAFF.

The V gene is TRBV5-1, the J gene TRBJ2-7; TRBD1 matches 7 bases. V trimming: 4 bases; J trimming: 1 base; junction bases outside the gene matches: 5. Germline lookup yields CDR1 SGHRS and CDR2 YFSETQ. CDR3 size: 14 residues. The CDR3 DNA reads as TGCGCCAGCAGCACCCGGGACAGTTCCTACGAGCAGTACTTC. Its protein product is CASSTRDSSYEQYF. Filled out from reference TRBV5-1 and TRBJ2-7, the complete variable domain reads KAGVTQTPRYLIKTRGQQVTLSCSPISGHRSVSWYQQTPGQGLQFLFEYFSETQRNKGNFPGRFSGRQFSNSRSEMNVSTLELGDSALYLCASSTRDSSYEQYFGPGTRLTVT.

The V gene is TRBV7-9, the J gene TRBJ2-3; D remains ambiguous. Trimming stripped 5 bases from V and 3 bases from J, with 6 bases between. CDR3 size: 12 residues. The germline V gene has CDR1 SEHNR and CDR2 FQNEAQ (reference sequence). CDR3 bases: TGTGCCAGCAGCCCAACTACAGATACGCAGTATTTT. This translates into CASSPTTDTQYF.

This chain links TRBV4-1 with TRBJ2-5; TRBD2 agrees at 11 bases. The V gene's germline CDR1 is MGHRA and CDR2 YSYEKL. This CDR3 is built from 16 residues. Trimming removed 1 base from V and 4 bases from J; junction bases left unmatched: 5. For the CDR3, the DNA is TGCGCCAGCAGCCAAGGGACTAGCGGGCCCTTAGAGACCCAGTACTTC. It is translated as CASSQGTSGPLETQYF.

V usage is TRBV2 and J usage is TRBJ2-1, with 12 bases fitting TRBD2. The V gene end was trimmed by 2 bases and the J gene end by 11 bases; junction bases not matched to a gene: 13. Germline-derived CDR1 and CDR2 are SNHLY and FYNNEI. The length of the CDR3 is 17 residues. The CDR3 protein is CASSEFPTSGGPAQQFF. Here the CDR3 DNA reads TGTGCCAGCAGTGAATTTCCAACTAGCGGGGGGCCCGCCCAGCAGTTCTTC. The full variable domain, in which reference TRBV2 and TRBJ2-1 provide the parts outside the CDR3, is EPEVTQTPSHQVTQMGQEVILRCVPISNHLYFYWYRQILGQKVEFLVSFYNNEISEKSEIFDDQFSVERPDGSNFTLKIRSTKLEDSAMYFCASSEFPTSGGPAQQFFGPGTRLTVL.

The rearrangement links TRBV5-6 to TRBJ2-7; 8 positions agree with TRBD1. The CDR3 consists of 15 residues. Germline V gene sequence: CDR1 SGHDT, CDR2 YYEEEE. The trim removed 0 bases at V and 1 base at J, leaving 3 bases unmatched. CDR3 amino acids: CASSLARGLSYEQYF. In DNA form, the CDR3 reads TGTGCCAGCAGCTTGGCCAGGGGGCTGTCCTACGAGCAGTACTTC.

This clone was seen just once. The V gene is TRBV27, the J gene TRBJ1-5, with TRBD1 identical over 12 bases. The CDR3 contains 14 residues. Looked up from germline, CDR1 is MNHEY and CDR2 is SMNVEV (reference sequence). After removal of 6 bases from V and 7 bases from J, the junction contained 4 bases not matched to a gene. DNA for the CDR3: TGTGCCAGCAGGGGACAGGGGGCACGCCAGCCCCAGCATTTT. It encodes CASRGQGARQPQHF.

Notes on this clone: This may be a read error: a much more frequent sequence differs by one nucleotide. The chain carries TRBV11-1 and TRBJ2-1; 13 bases are a match to TRBD2. CDR3 length: 15 amino acids. Germline-derived CDR1 and CDR2 are SGHAT and FQDESV (reference sequence). J was trimmed by 6 bases and V by 1 base; bases with no gene match: 0. The CDR3 here is CASSLGTSGSNEQFF. The DNA of the CDR3 is TGTGCCAGCAGCTTAGGGACTAGCGGGAGCAATGAGCAGTTCTTC. The whole variable domain, remainder taken from reference TRBV11-1 and TRBJ2-1, is EAEVAQSPRYKITEKSQAVAFWCDPISGHATLYWYRQILGQGPELLVQFQDESVVDDSQLPKDRFSAERLKGVDSTLKIQPAELGDSAMYLCASSLGTSGSNEQFFGPGTRLTVL.

This sequence joins TRBV5-1 and TRBJ1-6; 7 nucleotides line up with TRBD1. The CDR3 runs to 14 residues. Germline V lookup: CDR1 SGHRS, CDR2 YFSETQ. V shed 4 bases, J shed 10 bases, and the junction held 8 bases outside the gene matches. CDR3 DNA: TGCGCCAGCAGCGAAGGACAGGTCGCCTCACCCCTCCACTTT. Protein: CASSEGQVASPLHF.

This chain connects TRBV18 to TRBJ1-1, with 7 bases lining up with TRBD1. The CDR3 extends over 14 amino acids. Trimming at V came to 3 bases and at J to 2 bases, leaving 3 bases not matched to a gene. Per the germline V gene, CDR1 is KGHSH and CDR2 is LQKENI. CDR3 sequence (DNA): TGTGCCAGCTCACCTGGACAGGCAAACACTGAAGCTTTCTTT. It specifies CASSPGQANTEAFF.

This sequence joins TRBV15 and TRBJ2-7; 9 nucleotides match TRBD1. CDR3 length: 16 amino acids. Germline V gene data show CDR1 as LNHNV and CDR2 as YYDKDF (reference sequence). Unmatched junction bases numbered 5, after V lost 1 base and J lost 1 base. CDR3 residues: CATSRGRDRASYEQYF. The CDR3 coding sequence is TGTGCCACCAGCAGAGGCCGGGACAGGGCTTCCTACGAGCAGTACTTC.

J is TRBJ2-5 and V is TRBV19; 8 nucleotides agree with TRBD2. The V gene end was trimmed by 5 bases and the J gene end by 4 bases; junction bases not matched to a gene: 9. This CDR3 region has 15 residues. Germline V CDR1 and CDR2: LNHDA, SQIVND (reference sequence). CDR3 region: CASSPGGQVGETQYF. The CDR3 region has the DNA TGTGCCAGTAGTCCGGGGGGGCAGGTCGGAGAGACCCAGTACTTC.

This clone occurred once. The gene calls are TRBV6-6 and TRBJ1-5; 7 bases agree with TRBD1. Germline assignment: CDR1 MNHNY and CDR2 SVGAGI (reference sequence). The junction had 4 bases not matched to a gene; V was cut back by 7 bases and J by 4 bases. The CDR3 spans 13 residues. The CDR3 DNA sequence: TGTGCCAGCACCGCGACAGGGAATCAGCCCCAGCATTTT. It yields the protein CASTATGNQPQHF.